This T cell receptor beta chain was recorded in a study of cytomegalovirus exposure and HLA in healthy donors. For the study at large: Approximately 85 million unique TCRs from HLA-typed donors were held in an early release of data. Study-wide points: In a later analysis, HLA-associated TCR beta chains were more clonally expanded than equally common others.

Missing from this donor's record is the CMV serostatus. The V segment lost 5 bases and the J segment 6 bases; nucleotides outside the gene matches: 5. The CDR3 extends over 16 amino acids. Germline loops: CDR1 SGHVS, CDR2 FNYEAQ. Comments on this clone: Its target is not known.

The PCR made use of 60 Vbeta and 13 Jbeta primers. The protocol was immunoSEQ multiplex PCR, while the TCRdb copy is restricted to in-frame clones and leaves out a portion. The table records 100,000 to 150,000 clones, 70% to 80% of them present only once. This receptor was identified in a human donor in good health. Sequencing was performed on PBMCs. The genes are TRBV7-6 and TRBJ2-1, with 15 bases aligning to TRBD2. The CDR3: CASSPGLAGGGNEQFF. Here the CDR3 DNA reads TGTGCCAGCAGCCCCGGACTAGCGGGAGGGGGCAATGAGCAGTTCTTC.